Each of the 7 T cell receptor beta chains below was sequenced from the same sample in a study of T cells in Graves' hyperthyroidism and ophthalmopathy. The source material, RNA transcripts, was used to amplify TCR beta CDR3 regions. A set of HTBI primers served as the primers for a first-round RT-PCR of the TCR CDR3. TCRdb recomputed calls from the multiplex PCR reads with MiXCR, one row per CDR3 protein. Found here are about 400,000 distinct CDR3 sequences, about 14% of them singletons; the top ten hold over 25%. Input material: blood. These receptor sequences come from a middle-aged man with Graves' ophthalmopathy.

This clonotype was recorded many times. The rearrangement joins TRBV18 to TRBJ2-7; 8 bases match TRBD1. With 2 bases clipped from V and 7 bases from J, the junction kept 7 bases outside the gene matches. The CDR3 has 14 amino acids. Germline V gene lookup returns CDR1 KGHSH and CDR2 LQKENI. The CDR3 protein is CASSPTQGAGEQYF. CDR3 DNA sequence: TGTGCCAGCTCACCAACTCAGGGGGCTGGTGAGCAGTACTTC.

This clonotype was picked up many times. The chain links TRBV3-1 to TRBJ1-5; a possible D gene is TRBD1 (5 bases). The CDR3 extends over 15 amino acids. V lost 0 bases and J lost 7, with 13 bases in between. Per germline, CDR1 LGHDT and CDR2 YNNKEL (reference sequence). CDR3 region: CASSQEGGGLQPQHF. The CDR3 region has the DNA TGTGCCAGCAGCCAAGAGGGGGGAGGTCTCCAGCCCCAGCATTTT.

This clonotype came up many times. The V call is TRBV28, the J call TRBJ1-2, with TRBD1 identical over 7 bases. Trimming took 9 bases from V and 7 from J; bases not matched to a gene: 14. Germline V gene sequence: CDR1 MDHEN, CDR2 SYDVKM. The CDR3 runs 14 residues. CDR3 DNA sequence: TGTGCCAGTCAGGGGGAGGGCCTCGGAGGTGGCTACACCTTC. Protein sequence: CASQGEGLGGGYTF.

This clonotype has just a few counts. V usage is TRBV19 and J usage is TRBJ2-7; the D call may be TRBD1 or TRBD2 (7 bases each). Trimming removed 10 bases at V and 0 bases at J, with 22 bases between. The CDR3 loop spans 16 amino acids. Germline assignment: CDR1 LNHDA and CDR2 SQIVND (reference sequence). The CDR3 reads CATGGARTSVSYEQYF. For the CDR3, the DNA is TGTGCCACAGGGGGGGCTCGGACTTCTGTCTCCTACGAGCAGTACTTC.

The chain employs TRBV6-1 and TRBJ2-1; tentatively, D is TRBD2 (6 bases). The V gene lost 7 bases and the J gene lost 0 bases, with 13 bases spanning the gap. The CDR3 is 15 amino acids. Germline values: CDR1 MNHNS, CDR2 SASEGT. This CDR3 reads CASMGLHYSYNEQFF. CDR3 DNA sequence: TGTGCCAGCATGGGACTCCACTACTCCTACAATGAGCAGTTCTTC.

The J gene is TRBJ2-2, the V gene TRBV7-9, with D uncertain. Between the trimmed V and J ends, which lost 5 bases and 7 bases, there was a span of 17 bases. CDR3 length: 15 residues. Germline CDR1 SEHNR, CDR2 FQNEAQ (reference sequence). In DNA form, the CDR3 reads TGTGCCAGCAGCCCGCGCCTAGGGTTCTACGGGGAGCTGTTTTTT. Protein product: CASSPRLGFYGELFF.

There are many counts of this clonotype. The V gene is TRBV18, the J gene TRBJ2-7; D unclear. Germline-derived CDR1 and CDR2 are KGHSH and LQKENI. CDR3 length equals 12 residues. The V end lost 2 bases, the J end lost 7 bases, and 9 bases lay between the germline ends. In nucleotides, the CDR3 is TGTGCCAGCTCACCAACCGGTTTGGAGCAGTACTTC. Its protein product is CASSPTGLEQYF.